The T cell receptor beta chain under discussion was sequenced for a study of blood T cell repertoires in COVID-19. In the study overall: The study drew acute and convalescent COVID-19 samples from the United States, Italy and Spain. T cells, B-cell-depleted T cells, or PBMCs supplied cDNA or gDNA.

Per germline, CDR1 SGHRS and CDR2 YFSETQ. V dropped 3 bases and J dropped 0; count of bases not matched to a gene: 5. The length of the CDR3 is 16 residues. In the authors' workflow: Using reference gene primer amplification, nucleated cell counts were estimated. Here immunoSEQ multiplex PCR was the method, and the copy in TCRdb shows in-frame clones only, minus some. Clonal size and the V and J genes are those of that table, whereas D and trimming came from the DNA. The top ten clones hold roughly 12% of a sample with about 100,000 clones, over 80% of them seen once. The receptor's source is a man aged 45-60 years with active or convalescent COVID-19. Specimen: peripheral blood. This sequence joins TRBV5-1 and TRBJ1-4, with 7 bases identical to TRBD1. The chain's CDR3 is CASSYDRAATNEKLFF. The CDR3 DNA reads TGCGCCAGCAGCTACGACAGGGCTGCAACTAATGAAAAACTGTTTTTT.